The 5 T cell receptor beta chains below come from one sample, sequenced in a study of post-analysis software for immune sequencing data. Prepared libraries of TCR beta cDNA carried unique molecular identifiers. Each CDR3 protein gets one entry after TCRdb re-called the PCR reads with MiXCR. Among about 200,000 distinct CDR3 sequences listed, approximately 28% were seen once. Their antigens remain unidentified. Study-level points and caveats: Five or six TRBV segments were more frequent in patients than controls; TRBV5-6, TRBV5-1 and TRBV20-1 belonged to this group.

Sample: blood. These TCRs come from a girl aged 2 to 17 with multiple sclerosis.

This sequence joins TRBV20-1 and TRBJ2-7; D unresolved. CDR3 length: 11 amino acids. Looked up from germline, CDR1 is DFQATT and CDR2 is SNEGSKA (reference sequence). V lost 0 bases and J lost 5, with 5 bases in between. Written as DNA, the CDR3 is TGCAGTGCTAGAGATGCTGACGAGCAGTACTTC. This gives the protein CSARDADEQYF.

This clonotype was picked up many times. This chain connects TRBV28 to TRBJ2-3; D call uncertain. The ends were cut back, 1 base at V and 1 base at J, with 3 bases in the middle. The germline gives CDR1 MDHEN, CDR2 SYDVKM. The CDR3 sequence is 13 residues long. The CDR3 region is CASSLSGTDTQYF. CDR3 DNA: TGTGCCAGCAGTTTATCGGGCACAGATACGCAGTATTTT.

In its sample, this clonotype was seen once. The chain recombines TRBV7-9 with TRBJ2-1; D is undetermined. Germline V gene sequence: CDR1 SEHNR, CDR2 FQNEAQ (reference sequence). This CDR3 spans 15 amino acids. Trimming took off 0 bases at V and 2 bases at J, with 8 bases between the two ends. CDR3 nucleotide sequence: TGTGCCAGCAGCTTAGCGGTGTCAACCTACAATGAGCAGTTCTTC. Amino acids: CASSLAVSTYNEQFF.

This clonotype was seen more than once but under ten times. This chain uses TRBV14 with TRBJ2-7; tentative D call: TRBD1 (7 bases). Germline V gene sequence: CDR1 SGHDN, CDR2 FVKESK. The CDR3 loop spans 15 amino acids. V lost 3 bases and J lost 1, with 13 bases in between. The DNA of the CDR3 is TGTGCCAGCAGCCAGTCAGGGGGGCCTTCCTACGAGCAGTACTTC. Protein: CASSQSGGPSYEQYF.

This clonotype was counted many times. The chain uses TRBV29-1 and TRBJ2-1; TRBD1 or TRBD2 may be the D gene (6 bases each). CDR3 length: 14 residues. Per germline, CDR1 SQVTM and CDR2 ANQGSEA. V was pared by 6 bases and J by 3 bases, with 15 bases between. CDR3 sequence: CSVALGGFYNEQFF. CDR3 bases: TGCAGCGTCGCCTTGGGGGGCTTCTACAATGAGCAGTTCTTC.